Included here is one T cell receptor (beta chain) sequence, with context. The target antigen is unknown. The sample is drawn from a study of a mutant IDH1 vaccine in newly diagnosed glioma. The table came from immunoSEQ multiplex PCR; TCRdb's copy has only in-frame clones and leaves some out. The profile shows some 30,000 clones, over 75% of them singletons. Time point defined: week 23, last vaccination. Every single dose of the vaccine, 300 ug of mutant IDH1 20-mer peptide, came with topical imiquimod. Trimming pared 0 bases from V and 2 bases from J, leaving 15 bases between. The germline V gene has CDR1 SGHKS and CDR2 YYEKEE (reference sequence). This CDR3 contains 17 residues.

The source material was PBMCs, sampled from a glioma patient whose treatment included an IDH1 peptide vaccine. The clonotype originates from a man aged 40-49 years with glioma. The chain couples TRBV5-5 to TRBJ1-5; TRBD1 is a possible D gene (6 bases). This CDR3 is CASSLEGPGAGNQPQHF. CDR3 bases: TGTGCCAGCAGCTTGGAGGGCCCGGGGGCCGGCAATCAGCCCCAGCATTTT.